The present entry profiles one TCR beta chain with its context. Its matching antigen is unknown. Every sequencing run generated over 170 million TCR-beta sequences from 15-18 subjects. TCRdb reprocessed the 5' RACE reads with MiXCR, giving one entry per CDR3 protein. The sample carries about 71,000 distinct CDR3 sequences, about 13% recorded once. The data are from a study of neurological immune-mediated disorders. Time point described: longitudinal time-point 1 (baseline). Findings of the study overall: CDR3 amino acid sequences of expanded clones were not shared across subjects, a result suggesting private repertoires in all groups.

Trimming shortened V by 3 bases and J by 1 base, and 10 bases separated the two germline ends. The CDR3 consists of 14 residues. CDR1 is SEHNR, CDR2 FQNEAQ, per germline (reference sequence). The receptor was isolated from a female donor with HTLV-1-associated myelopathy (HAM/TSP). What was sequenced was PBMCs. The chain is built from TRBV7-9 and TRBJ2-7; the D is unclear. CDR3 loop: CASSFIGGSYEQYF. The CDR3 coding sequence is TGTGCCAGCAGCTTTATCGGCGGATCCTACGAGCAGTACTTC.